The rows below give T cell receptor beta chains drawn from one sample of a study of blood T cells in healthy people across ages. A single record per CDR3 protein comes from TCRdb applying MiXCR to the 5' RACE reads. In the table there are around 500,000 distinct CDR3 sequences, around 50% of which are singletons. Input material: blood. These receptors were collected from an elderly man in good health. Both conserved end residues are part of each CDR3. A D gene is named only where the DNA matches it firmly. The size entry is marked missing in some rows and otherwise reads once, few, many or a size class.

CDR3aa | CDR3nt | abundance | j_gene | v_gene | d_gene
CSARSGTGRNIQYF | TGCAGTGCTAGGTCCGGGACAGGACGAAACATTCAGTACTTC | few | TRBJ2-4 | TRBV20-1 | TRBD1
CASSLTGMETQYF | TGCGCCAGCAGCTTGACAGGGATGGAGACCCAGTACTTC | NA | TRBJ2-5 | TRBV5-1 | NA
CASSFLRLAGDYNEQYF | TGTGCCAGCAGTTTTTTGCGCCTAGCGGGCGACTACAATGAGCAGTACTTC | once | TRBJ2-7 | TRBV12-3/TRBV12-4 | TRBD2
CSARSAPGEEYGYTF | TGCAGTGCTAGATCCGCCCCAGGGGAGGAATATGGCTACACCTTC | NA | TRBJ1-2 | TRBV20-1 | NA
CSARGPGYEKLFF | TGCAGTGCTAGAGGGCCAGGGTATGAAAAACTGTTTTTT | few | TRBJ1-4 | TRBV20-1 | NA
CASSPLAGPYEQYF | TGTGCCAGCAGCCCACTAGCGGGGCCCTACGAGCAGTACTTC | once | TRBJ2-7 | TRBV14 | TRBD2
CASSQTSGPPYEQYF | TGTGCCAGCAGCCAGACTAGCGGACCCCCCTACGAGCAGTACTTC | NA | TRBJ2-7 | TRBV3-1 | TRBD2
CASSVAETGDNEQFF | TGTGCCAGCAGCGTAGCCGAGACAGGGGACAATGAGCAGTTCTTC | few | TRBJ2-1 | TRBV9 | TRBD1
CASSQQGGQPQHF | TGCGCCAGCAGCCAACAGGGCGGGCAGCCCCAGCATTTT | NA | TRBJ1-5 | TRBV5-1 | NA
CASSPRGRGNGYTF | TGTGCCAGCAGCCCCCGAGGAAGGGGGAACGGCTACACCTTC | few | TRBJ1-2 | TRBV7-2 | NA
CASSLIRGEKLFF | TGTGCCAGCAGCTTAATCCGGGGAGAAAAACTGTTTTTT | few | TRBJ1-4 | TRBV7-2 | NA
CASTRAPNEQFF | TGTGCCAGCACTAGGGCCCCCAATGAGCAGTTCTTC | few | TRBJ2-1 | TRBV2 | NA
CASSFGDAYNEQFF | TGTGCCAGCAGCTTCGGCGATGCCTACAATGAGCAGTTCTTC | few | TRBJ2-1 | TRBV13 | NA
CASSFGQAGYEQYF | TGTGCCAGCAGCTTCGGCCAGGCCGGCTACGAGCAGTACTTC | NA | TRBJ2-7 | TRBV5-5 | NA
CASSQGGAYNEQFF | TGTGCCAGCAGCCAGGGGGGGGCTTACAATGAGCAGTTCTTC | NA | TRBJ2-1 | TRBV3-1 | NA
CSAVFAGGLQEQFF | TGCAGTGCCGTCTTCGCGGGGGGTCTCCAGGAGCAGTTCTTC | NA | TRBJ2-1 | TRBV20-1 | TRBD2
CASSLAAENVEQFF | TGTGCCAGCAGCTTAGCGGCGGAGAACGTAGAGCAGTTCTTC | few | TRBJ2-1 | TRBV7-2 | NA
CSAGSGGGTEAFF | TGCAGTGCTGGATCAGGGGGAGGCACTGAAGCTTTCTTT | NA | TRBJ1-1 | TRBV20-1 | TRBD1
CASRLSLTGLANNEQFF | TGCGCCAGCAGGCTCAGTTTGACAGGGTTGGCCAACAATGAGCAGTTCTTC | NA | TRBJ2-1 | TRBV5-1 | TRBD1
CASSQYLGRVPGELFF | TGCGCCAGCAGCCAATACCTGGGGAGGGTACCCGGGGAGCTGTTTTTT | NA | TRBJ2-2 | TRBV4-3 | TRBD2
CASSPTSYTGELFF | TGTGCCAGCAGCCCAACTAGCTACACCGGGGAGCTGTTTTTT | NA | TRBJ2-2 | TRBV7-9 | NA
CSGGTGQETQYF | TGCAGCGGCGGGACGGGACAAGAGACCCAGTACTTC | NA | TRBJ2-5 | TRBV29-1 | NA
CASSQASGRQGADTQYF | TGTGCCAGCAGCCAAGCTTCAGGAAGACAAGGCGCAGATACGCAGTATTTT | NA | TRBJ2-3 | TRBV3-1 | NA
CASSSLVASGSTNEQFF | TGTGCCAGCAGTTCCCTGGTGGCTAGCGGGAGCACCAATGAGCAGTTCTTC | few | TRBJ2-1 | TRBV6-2/TRBV6-3 | TRBD2
CSARVGTTGGSYTF | TGCAGTGCTAGAGTAGGGACAACTGGGGGGAGCTACACCTTC | NA | TRBJ1-2 | TRBV20-1 | NA
CSVGGGTGTYNEQFF | TGCAGCGTCGGGGGAGGGACCGGCACCTACAATGAGCAGTTCTTC | NA | TRBJ2-1 | TRBV29-1 | TRBD2
CASSLDGFDNEQFF | TGTGCCAGCAGCTTAGACGGATTTGACAATGAGCAGTTCTTC | NA | TRBJ2-1 | TRBV7-2 | NA
CSARDSGTTQETQYF | TGCAGTGCTAGAGATAGCGGGACAACTCAAGAGACCCAGTACTTC | NA | TRBJ2-5 | TRBV20-1 | TRBD2
CAIFQGGYGYTF | TGTGCCATCTTCCAGGGGGGGTATGGCTACACCTTC | few | TRBJ1-2 | TRBV10-3 | TRBD1
CASSLLRGPSYEQYF | TGTGCCAGCAGCTTATTGCGGGGTCCTTCCTACGAGCAGTACTTC | once | TRBJ2-7 | TRBV11-2 | NA
CASSVGGRAGEKLFF | TGTGCCAGCAGCGTAGGGGGGAGGGCCGGTGAAAAACTGTTTTTT | NA | TRBJ1-4 | TRBV9 | NA
CASSLVQGDSPLHF | TGTGCCAGCAGCTTGGTACAGGGGGATTCACCCCTCCACTTT | few | TRBJ1-6 | TRBV5-5 | TRBD1
CARRYSLAPSYNEQFF | TGTGCCAGAAGATACTCCCTAGCGCCTTCCTACAATGAGCAGTTCTTC | many | TRBJ2-1 | TRBV6-6 | NA
CASTAGGNTIYF | TGTGCCAGCACCGCAGGAGGAAACACCATATATTTT | NA | TRBJ1-3 | TRBV2 | NA
CAWSSSHNYGYTF | TGTGCCTGGAGCTCTTCCCACAACTATGGCTACACCTTC | NA | TRBJ1-2 | TRBV30 | NA
CAIALAGLTDTQYF | TGTGCCATCGCACTAGCGGGTCTCACAGATACGCAGTATTTT | NA | TRBJ2-3 | TRBV10-3 | TRBD2
CASSQGPAGGGEQFF | TGCGCCAGCAGCCAAGGCCCAGCGGGAGGTGGAGAGCAGTTCTTC | NA | TRBJ2-1 | TRBV4-3 | TRBD2
CASSLVTGYSPNEQFF | TGTGCCAGCAGCTTAGTGACAGGGTACTCCCCCAATGAGCAGTTCTTC | NA | TRBJ2-1 | TRBV7-2 | TRBD1
CASSFLDGYTF | TGTGCCAGCAGCTTCCTAGATGGCTACACCTTC | NA | TRBJ1-2 | TRBV7-9 | NA
CSATTGVESPLHF | TGCAGTGCAACAACAGGGGTAGAATCACCCCTCCACTTT | few | TRBJ1-6 | TRBV20-1 | TRBD1
CSVVVRPSYEQYF | TGCAGCGTTGTCGTGAGGCCCTCCTACGAGCAGTACTTC | few | TRBJ2-7 | TRBV29-1 | NA
CSGAGQETQYF | TGCAGCGGCGCGGGTCAAGAGACCCAGTACTTC | NA | TRBJ2-5 | TRBV29-1 | NA
CASSGVNREDTQYF | TGTGCCAGCAGCGGAGTGAACAGAGAAGATACGCAGTATTTT | NA | TRBJ2-3 | TRBV3-1 | NA
CSGTGTSGDTGELFF | TGCAGCGGAACCGGGACTAGCGGGGACACCGGGGAGCTGTTTTTT | NA | TRBJ2-2 | TRBV29-1 | TRBD2
CASSQGVPSYEQYF | TGTGCCAGCAGCCAAGGGGTCCCGAGCTACGAGCAGTACTTC | NA | TRBJ2-7 | TRBV3-1 | NA
CSASVTGPGELFF | TGCAGTGCTAGTGTGACAGGGCCCGGGGAGCTGTTTTTT | NA | TRBJ2-2 | TRBV20-1 | TRBD1
CGVEDGARTYYGYTF | TGCGGCGTTGAAGACGGGGCGAGGACATACTATGGCTACACCTTC | NA | TRBJ1-2 | TRBV29-1 | NA
CSASPPGISWGTEAFF | TGCAGTGCTAGTCCCCCCGGGATATCCTGGGGCACTGAAGCTTTCTTT | few | TRBJ1-1 | TRBV20-1 | NA
CASTFATGLPTDTQYF | TGTGCCAGCACCTTCGCGACCGGACTCCCAACAGATACGCAGTATTTT | many | TRBJ2-3 | TRBV6-6 | NA
CASTTGSRGYGYTF | TGTGCCAGCACCACGGGCTCACGGGGCTATGGCTACACCTTC | NA | TRBJ1-2 | TRBV28 | NA
CASSYFGGGQWYF | TGTGCCAGCAGTTACTTCGGGGGAGGACAATGGTACTTC | many | TRBJ2-5 | TRBV6-5 | NA
CSALGQAIYEQYF | TGCAGTGCTCTCGGCCAGGCAATCTACGAGCAGTACTTC | NA | TRBJ2-7 | TRBV20-1 | NA
CATSDLWVANTEAFF | TGTGCCACCAGTGATTTGTGGGTGGCGAACACTGAAGCTTTCTTT | NA | TRBJ1-1 | TRBV24-1 | NA
CASSRTSNGETQYF | TGTGCCAGCAGCCGGACTAGTAATGGAGAGACCCAGTACTTC | NA | TRBJ2-5 | TRBV2 | TRBD2
CSVEVGSGTYEQYF | TGCAGCGTTGAAGTGGGGAGTGGTACCTACGAGCAGTACTTC | NA | TRBJ2-7 | TRBV29-1 | NA